The clone carrying this TCR beta chain showed up many times. Its matching antigen is unknown. This entry comes from a study of neurological immune-mediated disorders. Overall study findings and caveats: Private repertoires in all groups were suggested, as expanded clones shared no CDR3 amino acid sequences across subjects.

Sample time point: longitudinal time-point 2. The V end was cut by 2 bases, the J end by 8 bases, with 10 bases between. The CDR3 has 14 residues. Germline values: CDR1 SEHNR, CDR2 FQNEAQ (reference sequence). The cDNA was generated by 5'RACE with 10-nucleotide random UMIs. TCRdb redid the calling of the 5' RACE reads with MiXCR, one entry per CDR3 protein. The top ten hold under 6% of the sample, which has about 90,000 distinct CDR3 sequences, about 13% seen once. This clonotype originated in a female donor with HTLV-1-associated myelopathy (HAM/TSP). The chain links TRBV7-9 to TRBJ1-6; tentatively, D is TRBD1 (5 bases). Material for sequencing was PBMCs. The CDR3 loop reads CASSLRGVDSPLHF. CDR3 coding DNA: TGTGCCAGCAGCTTAAGAGGGGTGGATTCACCCCTCCACTTT.